This T cell receptor beta chain was captured in a study of Graves' ophthalmopathy and Graves' hyperthyroidism. Beta-chain TCR CDR3 regions were amplified from RNA transcripts. Following a first-round RT-PCR that used HTBI primers, a second-round multiplex PCR was carried out. TCRdb called the multiplex PCR reads again in MiXCR, with one record for every CDR3 protein. The sample yields around 590,000 distinct CDR3 sequences, roughly 39% seen once. CDR3 length: 14 amino acids. Trimming stripped 4 bases from V and 6 bases from J, with 16 bases between. Germline loops: CDR1 SGHRS, CDR2 YFSETQ. This clonotype came up many times. Its antigen is as yet unknown. The diagnosis was founded upon clinical symptoms, serum thyroxine, TRAb, thyroid ultrasound and orbital computed tomography. The study, taken as a whole, reports: The 13-signature model separated ophthalmopathy from stable hyperthyroidism at 85% to 90% sensitivity and roughly 81% specificity. Most clonotypes expanded in thyroid above 0.001 frequency were present in blood too.

The source is an adult man with Graves' hyperthyroidism. The chain has TRBV5-1 and TRBJ1-1; D is unresolved. The sample taken for sequencing was peripheral blood or thyroid tissue (not recorded which). Written as DNA, the CDR3 is TGCGCCAGCAGCGGAACGAGCCCGGTCTCTGAAGCTTTCTTT. Translated, it gives CASSGTSPVSEAFF.